This entry describes one TCR beta chain. This sample is drawn from a study of blood T cell repertoires in COVID-19. Study background: T cells, B-cell-depleted T cells, or PBMCs supplied cDNA or gDNA.

Per the study methods: Estimated nucleated cell counts came from reference gene primer amplification. Profiling relied on immunoSEQ multiplex PCR, and the TCRdb table lists in-frame clones only, not all of them. D and trimming come from the DNA, and the V and J calls and clone size come from that table. This sample has about 200,000 clones, with around 83% found just once. The CDR3 runs 16 residues. The germline V gene has CDR1 SGHAT and CDR2 FQNNGV. J lost 3 bases, V lost 4 bases, and 9 bases had no gene match. The TCR was taken from a woman aged 50 to 60 with acute or convalescent COVID-19. The V and J genes are TRBV11-2 and TRBJ2-3, with 8 bases aligning to TRBD2. Sequencing was carried out using peripheral blood. The CDR3 DNA sequence: TGTGCCAGCAGCTCGCCCGGGGGGGGTTGGACAGATACGCAGTATTTT. Its protein is CASSSPGGGWTDTQYF.